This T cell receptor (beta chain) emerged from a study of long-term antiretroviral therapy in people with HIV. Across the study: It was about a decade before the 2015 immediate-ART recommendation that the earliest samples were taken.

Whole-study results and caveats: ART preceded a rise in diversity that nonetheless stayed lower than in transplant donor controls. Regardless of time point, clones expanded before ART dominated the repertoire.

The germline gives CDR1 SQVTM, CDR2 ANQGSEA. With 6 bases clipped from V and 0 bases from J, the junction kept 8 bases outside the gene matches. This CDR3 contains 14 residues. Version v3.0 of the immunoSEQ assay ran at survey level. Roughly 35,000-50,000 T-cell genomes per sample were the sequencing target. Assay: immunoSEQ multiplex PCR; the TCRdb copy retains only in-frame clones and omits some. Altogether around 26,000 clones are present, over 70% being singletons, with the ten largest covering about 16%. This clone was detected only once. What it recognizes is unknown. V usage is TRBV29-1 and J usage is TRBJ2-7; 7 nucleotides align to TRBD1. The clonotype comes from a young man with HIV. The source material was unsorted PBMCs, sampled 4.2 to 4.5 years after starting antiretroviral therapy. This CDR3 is CSVVTGAPSYEQYF. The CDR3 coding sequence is TGCAGCGTCGTTACAGGGGCCCCCTCCTACGAGCAGTACTTC.